The 3 T cell receptor beta chains listed next were all sequenced from one sample in a study of blood T cell repertoires in COVID-19. Measured with immunoSEQ multiplex PCR; TCRdb has only the in-frame clones, and not every one. The sample includes tens of thousands of clones, roughly 87% seen only once; the top ten take roughly a tenth. Sequencing input: peripheral blood. Source of these receptors: a human donor with acute or convalescent COVID-19. The donor label of this sample is uncertain.

V gene TRBV6-1 combines with J gene TRBJ2-7, with D possibly matching TRBD1 (6 bases). The germline V gene encodes CDR1 MNHNS and CDR2 SASEGT. Trimming left V 3 bases short and J 0 bases short, with 12 bases between. This CDR3 region has 15 residues. The CDR3 DNA reads as TGTGCCAGCAGTGATCCGGGCAGGGGCTCCTACGAGCAGTACTTC. Residues: CASSDPGRGSYEQYF.

This rearrangement joins TRBV5-1 to TRBJ2-1; D might be TRBD1 (5 bases). The CDR3 is made up of 15 amino acids. From germline, CDR1 is SGHRS and CDR2 YFSETQ. V shed 4 bases and J shed 9 bases, with 20 bases lying between them. Here the CDR3 reads CASSQDGRASLEQFF. For the CDR3, the DNA is TGCGCCAGCAGCCAGGACGGCAGGGCGTCCCTTGAGCAGTTCTTC. Drawing the rest from reference TRBV5-1 and TRBJ2-1, the complete variable domain is KAGVTQTPRYLIKTRGQQVTLSCSPISGHRSVSWYQQTPGQGLQFLFEYFSETQRNKGNFPGRFSGRQFSNSRSEMNVSTLELGDSALYLCASSQDGRASLEQFFGPGTRLTVL.

J is TRBJ2-3 and V is TRBV4-2; D may be TRBD1 (6 bases). The V end was cut by 4 bases, the J end by 4 bases, with 15 bases between. The CDR3 contains 15 residues. Germline CDR1 reads LGHNA; CDR2 reads YNFKEQ. The CDR3 here is CASSPNLGAPDTQYF. The CDR3 bases are TGTGCCAGCAGCCCTAATTTGGGGGCCCCAGATACGCAGTATTTT.